The source of this TCR beta chain is a study of cytomegalovirus exposure and HLA in healthy donors. Turning to this clone: Its antigen is unknown.

The V end lost 5 bases, the J end lost 3 bases, and 15 bases lay between the germline ends. The germline V gene encodes CDR1 SGHRS and CDR2 YFSETQ. CDR3 length: 15 amino acids. Study results and limitations: Many donors shared some public TCRs, even though most TCR sequences were rare.

Libraries were prepared by immunoSEQ multiplex PCR; TCRdb keeps only in-frame clonotypes and omits some of them. Here the sample spans 300,000 to 400,000 clones, approximately 85% being singletons. Sequencing was done on a sample of PBMCs. The source is a man younger than 40 in good health and CMV-seronegative. The rearrangement links TRBV5-1 to TRBJ1-3, with D possibly being TRBD1 (6 bases). CDR3 nucleotide sequence: TGCGCCAGCAGGTACTTCTCAGGGGATGGAAACACCATATATTTT. This gives the protein CASRYFSGDGNTIYF.